These 26 T cell receptor beta chains were sequenced from one sample in a study of CD8 T cells in cerebrospinal fluid in Alzheimer's disease. TCRdb reprocessed the 10x single-cell sequencing reads and keeps a single row for each CDR3 protein, giving no DNA. This repertoire comprises 1,100 or so distinct CDR3 sequences; its ten largest clones make up approximately 16%. The sequenced sample was cerebrospinal fluid. Source of these receptors: a human donor with Parkinson's disease.

Judged by frequency, this clonotype is medium-sized. CDR3 amino acids: CSAFDEGEGNEQFF. This chain connects TRBV20-1 to TRBJ2-1; there is no DNA to check the TCRdb D call of TRBD2. The CDR3 is 14 residues long. Germline loops: CDR1 DFQATT, CDR2 SNEGSKA (reference sequence).

This clonotype is called medium-sized based on its frequency. This chain connects TRBV23-1 to TRBJ2-1; TCRdb names TRBD1, which stays unverified in the absence of DNA. TRBV23-1 falls under the ORF class, with uncertain function. The CDR3 has 17 amino acids. The CDR3: CASSQCLREKDSNEQFF.

This clonotype is large by frequency. V and J are TRBV28 and TRBJ2-2; the D gene TCRdb calls, TRBD1, cannot be checked with no DNA. Germline lookup yields CDR1 MDHEN and CDR2 SYDVKM. The CDR3 runs to 16 residues. The chain's CDR3 is CASHQSGQGRSGELFF.

Considering frequency, this clonotype is medium-sized. V gene TRBV6-1 combines with J gene TRBJ2-2. Per germline, CDR1 MNHNS and CDR2 SASEGT. The CDR3 covers 16 residues. CDR3 sequence reads: CASSEGRSGTTGELFF.

By frequency, this clonotype is medium-sized. The V gene is TRBV20-1, the J gene TRBJ1-2; lacking DNA, the TRBD1 call made by TCRdb goes unchecked. From germline, CDR1 is DFQATT and CDR2 SNEGSKA (reference sequence). The CDR3 is made up of 13 amino acids. The chain's CDR3 is CSAPRPGSYGYTF.

The chain's CDR3 is CASSFQETQYF. The V call is TRBV5-1, the J call TRBJ2-5. The CDR3 length is 11 residues. From germline, CDR1 is SGHRS and CDR2 YFSETQ.

This clonotype registers medium-sized by frequency. This chain connects TRBV12-3 or TRBV12-4 to TRBJ1-2; the D call of TRBD1 rests on TCRdb alone, since no DNA is present to check it. The CDR3 runs 14 residues. CDR3 sequence reads: CASSSTDRDGGYTF.

This clonotype ranks as large in terms of frequency. This chain connects TRBV10-2 to TRBJ2-7; checking the TCRdb D call of TRBD2 is not possible without DNA. The germline V gene has CDR1 WSHSY and CDR2 SAAADI. The CDR3 runs 15 residues. The CDR3 is CASSEGRELSNEQYF.

This clonotype is called medium-sized (0.01 to 0.1%) based on its frequency. The J gene is TRBJ1-6, the V gene TRBV6-5; without DNA, the TCRdb call of TRBD1 cannot be checked. Germline CDR1 reads MNHEY; CDR2 reads SVGAGI. This CDR3 is built from 16 residues. The CDR3 spells CASSYSAPARGSPLHF.

This clonotype is medium-sized by frequency. V is TRBV6-4 and J is TRBJ2-1; TCRdb's D call, TRBD1, is unchecked because there is no DNA. Per germline, CDR1 MRHNA and CDR2 SNTAGT. This CDR3 region has 14 residues. CDR3 protein: CASRPGPAYNEQFF.

This chain joins TRBV2 and TRBJ1-1; TCRdb outputs TRBD1, but without DNA this stays unchecked. Germline CDR1 is SNHLY and CDR2 is FYNNEI. There are 13 residues in the CDR3. The CDR3 loop is CASGGTGGTEAFF.

This clonotype registers medium-sized by frequency. CDR3 region: CSAFPPGQGTDTQYF. The chain is built from TRBV20-1 and TRBJ2-3; the D call of TRBD1 rests on TCRdb alone, since no DNA is present to check it. This CDR3 is 15 amino acids long. The V gene's germline CDR1 is DFQATT and CDR2 SNEGSKA (reference sequence).

This clonotype is medium-sized (0.01 to 0.1%) by frequency. The CDR3 loop reads CASSQESGNYEQYF. The chain joins TRBV3-1 to TRBJ2-7; the TCRdb call, TRBD2, lacks DNA for checking. This CDR3 has 14 residues. The germline gives CDR1 LGHDT, CDR2 YNNKEL (reference sequence).

Considering frequency, this clonotype is medium-sized. This rearrangement joins TRBV25-1 to TRBJ1-2; TCRdb designates TRBD1, a call that cannot be tested without DNA. Germline V lookup: CDR1 MGHDK, CDR2 SYGVNS. CDR3 length equals 13 residues. This CDR3 is CASRVTGTDGYTF.

Its frequency marks this clonotype as medium-sized. This sequence joins TRBV9 and TRBJ2-6. There are 15 residues in the CDR3. CDR1 is SGDLS and CDR2 is YYNGEE in the germline V gene. CDR3 in amino acids: CASNKMSSGANVLTF.

Considering frequency, this clonotype is medium-sized. The rearrangement joins TRBV7-6 to TRBJ2-7. The CDR3 covers 14 residues. Germline values: CDR1 SGHVS, CDR2 FNYEAQ. The CDR3 region is CASSLGAGADEQYF.

This sequence joins TRBV5-6 and TRBJ1-1; there is no DNA to check the TCRdb D call of TRBD1. The CDR3 totals 15 residues. CDR1 and CDR2 from the germline V gene are SGHDT and YYEEEE. The CDR3 region is CASSLRPGGITEAFF.

By frequency, this clonotype is medium-sized. This rearrangement joins TRBV5-1 to TRBJ2-7; TCRdb returns TRBD2, unconfirmable since there is no DNA. The CDR3 spans 15 residues. Per the germline V gene, CDR1 is SGHRS and CDR2 is YFSETQ. CDR3 protein: CASSSALGESYEQYF.

This chain uses TRBV9 with TRBJ1-2. Per germline, CDR1 SGDLS and CDR2 YYNGEE. CDR3 length equals 13 residues. CDR3 amino acids: CASSVVQGGGYTF.

This clonotype is deemed medium-sized by its frequency. The chain carries TRBV24-1 and TRBJ2-5; TCRdb's D call of TRBD2 is untestable without DNA. The germline gives CDR1 KGHDR, CDR2 SFDVKD. CDR3 length equals 18 residues. The CDR3 sequence is CATSDLPGLADLGETQYF.

Its frequency marks this clonotype as medium-sized. The chain employs TRBV5-1 and TRBJ2-5; TCRdb's D call, TRBD1, is unchecked because there is no DNA. CDR3 size: 17 residues. Germline loops: CDR1 SGHRS, CDR2 YFSETQ. The CDR3 reads CASSLVPLGRAQETQYF.

J is TRBJ2-4 and V is TRBV27. Germline loops: CDR1 MNHEY, CDR2 SMNVEV (reference sequence). This CDR3 contains 15 residues. The CDR3 sequence is CASSLVGLAKNIQYF.

This clonotype is deemed medium-sized (0.01 to 0.1%) by its frequency. The rearrangement links TRBV29-1 to TRBJ2-7; TCRdb returns TRBD2, unconfirmable since there is no DNA. CDR1 and CDR2 (germline): SQVTM, ANQGSEA. This CDR3 region has 14 residues. CDR3 amino acids: CSVDERGGSYEQYF.

Considering frequency, this clonotype is medium-sized. The rearrangement links TRBV28 to TRBJ1-6; TCRdb gives TRBD1 as the D gene, but with no DNA this cannot be confirmed. The CDR3 has 15 residues. Germline V gene lookup returns CDR1 MDHEN and CDR2 SYDVKM. Here the CDR3 reads CASSRWGQGNSPLHF.

This clonotype registers medium-sized (0.01 to 0.1%) by frequency. V is TRBV6-5 and J is TRBJ1-2; TCRdb proposes TRBD1, but this gene call is untestable without DNA. CDR1 is MNHEY and CDR2 is SVGAGI in the germline V gene. CDR3 length equals 14 residues. The CDR3 loop reads CASSSWTGEDGYTF.

CDR3: CASSPSGLNSYEQYF. This chain connects TRBV27 to TRBJ2-7; without DNA, the TCRdb call of TRBD2 cannot be checked. Germline V CDR1 and CDR2: MNHEY, SMNVEV (reference sequence). This CDR3 region has 15 residues.